This TCR beta chain was found in a study of cytomegalovirus exposure and HLA in healthy donors. Study details: A previous analysis identified around 120 million unique TCR beta sequences derived from roughly 190 million T cells.

Germline-derived CDR1 and CDR2 are SNHLY and FYNNEI. V lost 4 bases, J lost 5 bases, and 14 bases lay in between. This CDR3 is built from 14 residues. Whole-study results and caveats: Researchers counted roughly 160 TCR beta chains as cytomegalovirus-associated.

On this clone: Its specificity is not known.

PCR employed 60 Vbeta and 13 Jbeta primers. Generated by immunoSEQ multiplex PCR, the TCRdb table keeps only in-frame clones and is missing some. The sample holds tens of thousands of clones, roughly 74% seen once. Healthy donors of bone marrow made up the group. At sampling all donors were nominally healthy, likely with unrecorded immune exposures. This chain connects TRBV2 to TRBJ1-1; no reliable D call. The specimen was PBMCs. The receptor's source is a woman aged 25 to 39 in good health and CMV-seropositive. The CDR3 loop is CASSGEGRTTEAFF. The CDR3, as DNA: TGTGCCAGCAGTGGAGAGGGAAGGACGACTGAAGCTTTCTTT.